One T cell receptor (beta chain) is described in this entry. The antigen remains unidentified. This sample was taken from a study of T cell repertoires in cytomegalovirus infection. Study background: The public TCR beta signatures pointed to both CMV infection and matching HLA type. Study-level findings and limits: Of the TCR beta families, the public ones yielded a cumulative frequency that identified carriers of CMV plus the relevant HLA. The ex vivo response showed dominance by HLA-C-restricted CMV-specific TCR beta clonotypes.

CDR1 and CDR2 from the germline V gene are SGHVS and FQNEAQ. V shed 5 bases and J 4 bases; nucleotides not matched to a gene: 10. The CDR3 covers 17 residues. TCRdb ran MiXCR on the reads and lists one entry per CDR3 protein. The sample holds about 400,000 distinct CDR3 sequences, approximately 30% seen once. Sequenced here: cultured PBMCs, sampled from culture after CMV antigen stimulation. The sequence derives from a human donor in good health (CMV status not recorded). Some clones in this sample may be carry-over from other donors' samples. V usage is TRBV7-8 and J usage is TRBJ2-3; the match to TRBD2 covers 12 bases. The CDR3 nucleotides are TGTGCCAGCAGCGAACGGACTAGCGGGATTGCGGCAGATACGCAGTATTTT. Translating gives CASSERTSGIAADTQYF.